This TCR beta chain was sequenced for a study of CD8 T cells in Susac syndrome. Trimming pared 5 bases from V and 1 base from J, leaving 13 bases between. CDR1 and CDR2 from the germline V gene are SGHTA and FQGNSA. The CDR3 totals 15 residues. TEMRA cells underwent FACS enrichment and CD8+ and CD4+ T cells underwent negative isolation. An input of 0.5 to 1 ug of RNA was subjected to reverse transcription using random hexamers. TCRdb analysed the immunoSEQ multiplex PCR reads with MiXCR anew, one entry per CDR3 protein. Of hundreds of thousands of distinct CDR3 sequences listed, around 93% are singletons.

V gene TRBV7-2 combines with J gene TRBJ2-3; no reliable D call. Sequencing was done on a sample of CD4+ T cells from PBMCs. This clonotype was obtained from a human donor with multiple sclerosis. CDR3 loop: CASSRWSTGTDTQYF. For the CDR3, the DNA is TGTGCCAGCAGCCGGTGGAGTACCGGCACAGATACGCAGTATTTT.